This T cell receptor (beta chain) is from a study of T cell clonotyping in hematopoietic cell transplantation. Overall study results and limits: Recipient TCR diversity dropped after transplant; expanded clonotypes rose from day 30 to 180. CD4 and CD8 repertoire contributions could not be separated without sorting.

In germline, CDR1 is SGHAT, CDR2 FQNNGV. Trimming pared 4 bases from V and 4 bases from J, leaving 13 bases between. The CDR3 is made up of 14 amino acids. Measured with immunoSEQ multiplex PCR; TCRdb has only the in-frame clones, and not every one. The repertoire holds roughly 13,000 clones, 94% seen once, with approximately 4.9% in the top ten. On this clone: The antigen is unknown.

Sequences were derived from PBMCs, sampled 30 days after allogeneic stem cell transplant. This TCR was sampled from a male patient between 60 and 69 years old who had an allogeneic stem cell transplant from an unrelated donor, so the T cells may come from the graft donor. Some clones in this sample may be carry-over from other donors' samples. The chain links TRBV11-2 to TRBJ1-2; D uncertain. The CDR3 DNA reads as TGTGCCAGCAGCTCCGGGTTGGGTTCCTATGGCTACACCTTC. This translates into CASSSGLGSYGYTF.